The sequence of this T cell receptor (beta chain) was determined in a study of T-cell memory formation after mild COVID-19. Study-level information: TCR clustering was largely donor specific.

Looked up from germline, CDR1 is SGHTA and CDR2 is FQGNSA. The CDR3 extends over 15 amino acids. V was pared by 4 bases and J by 3 bases, with 12 bases between. As for this clonotype: Its antigen remains unknown.

Regarding the study as a whole: Balance between CD4 and CD8 was seen in clones contracting day 15 to 85, and a CD4+ lean was seen in later expanders.

One entry per CDR3 protein results from TCRdb running MiXCR on the 5' RACE reads. The table shows roughly 320,000 distinct CDR3 sequences, with 25% to 30% occurring only once. This sequence was found in an adult woman who had mild COVID-19 (a few samples of this study predate the infection). Cell type and time point are not known. The sequencing sample was made of PBMCs or a T cell subset sorted from them (not recorded which). This chain connects TRBV7-2 to TRBJ1-4; D is uncertain. The DNA of the CDR3 is TGTGCCAGCAGCTCCCCCCGCCCCGCTAATGAAAAACTGTTTTTT. Translation gives CASSSPRPANEKLFF. The full variable domain, completed using reference TRBV7-2 and TRBJ1-4, is GAGVSQSPSNKVTEKGKDVELRCDPISGHTALYWYRQSLGQGLEFLIYFQGNSAPDKSGLPSDRFSAERTGGSVSTLTIQRTQQEDSAVYLCASSSPRPANEKLFFGSGTQLSVL.